A few counts support the clone carrying this T cell receptor (beta chain). Its antigen is still unknown. The table came from immunoSEQ multiplex PCR; TCRdb's copy has only in-frame clones and leaves some out. The sample comprises 80,000 or so clones, 75% to 90% of which are singletons, and roughly 2.3% rests with the top ten. The source of the sample is a study of OX40 agonist ivuxolimab in advanced cancers. Study overall: In this cohort, patients received ivuxolimab, an agonistic anti-OX40 (CD134) antibody. In this trial design, patients received ivuxolimab intravenously at 0.01 to 10 mg/kg every 2 weeks. Regarding the study as a whole: CD8+ T cells were the subset that, on average, had more expanded clones than CD4+.

The sequencing used CD4+ or CD8+ T cells sorted from blood, collected in a trial of the OX40 agonist ivuxolimab. The receptor's source is an adult with an advanced solid tumor such as melanoma, head and neck, liver or kidney cancer.

The CDR3 here is CASSLDPGVSPKNIQYF. CDR3 nucleotides: TGTGCCAGCAGCTTAGATCCGGGGGTCTCCCCCAAAAACATTCAGTACTTC. The V call is TRBV11-2, the J call TRBJ2-4; D is possibly TRBD2 (6 bases). The CDR3 contains 17 residues. Trimming pared 0 bases from V and 2 bases from J, leaving 14 bases between. The germline V gene has CDR1 SGHAT and CDR2 FQNNGV.